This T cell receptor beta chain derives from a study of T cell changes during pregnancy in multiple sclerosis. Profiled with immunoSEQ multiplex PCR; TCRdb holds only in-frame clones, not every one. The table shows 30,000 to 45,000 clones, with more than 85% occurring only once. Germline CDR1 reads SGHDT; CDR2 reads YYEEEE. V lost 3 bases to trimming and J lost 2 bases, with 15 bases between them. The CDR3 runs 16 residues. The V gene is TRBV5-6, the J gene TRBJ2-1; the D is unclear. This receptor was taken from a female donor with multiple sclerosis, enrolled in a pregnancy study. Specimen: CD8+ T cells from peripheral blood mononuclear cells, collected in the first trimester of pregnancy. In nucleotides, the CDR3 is TGTGCCAGCAGCTCCCCAAAGAGTCCTGCCTACAATGAGCAGTTCTTC. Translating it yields CASSSPKSPAYNEQFF.